This passage covers 10 T cell receptor beta chains from one sample sequenced in a study of cytomegalovirus exposure and HLA in healthy donors. Vbeta (60) and Jbeta (13) primers were used in the PCR. Clones were read by immunoSEQ multiplex PCR, and TCRdb kept only the in-frame ones, dropping some. The sample has about 160,000 clones, approximately 80% seen once. The sequenced material came from PBMCs. The receptors stem from a male donor in good health and CMV-seronegative.

J is TRBJ1-2 and V is TRBV5-6; 8 positions match TRBD1. The CDR3 totals 16 residues. J gave up 9 bases and V 4 bases, and 17 bases lay outside the gene matches. Germline lookup yields CDR1 SGHDT and CDR2 YYEEEE. CDR3 bases: TGTGCCAGCAGCACAGATTCAGGGGGCGCGAAGGGAAGCTACACCTTC. Translating it yields CASSTDSGGAKGSYTF.

The chain joins TRBV5-1 to TRBJ2-7, with 10 bases fitting TRBD1. CDR1 and CDR2 (germline): SGHRS, YFSETQ. With V trimmed by 4 bases and J by 4 bases, 5 bases remained unmatched. This CDR3 contains 14 residues. CDR3 in amino acids: CASSGRDRGYEQYF. The CDR3 coding sequence is TGCGCCAGCAGCGGCCGGGACAGGGGATACGAGCAGTACTTC.

The chain combines TRBV6-6 with TRBJ2-7; a weak D match, TRBD2 (5 bases). V was trimmed by 5 bases and J by 4 bases, leaving 12 bases between them. CDR1 is MNHNY and CDR2 is SVGAGI in the germline V gene (reference sequence). The CDR3 contains 13 residues. CDR3 nucleotides: TGTGCCAGCAGTGCTTGGAGGAGGTACGAGCAGTACTTC. As protein: CASSAWRRYEQYF.

In its sample, this clone was seen once. The chain links TRBV11-2 to TRBJ2-5; D gene ambiguous. The V gene's germline CDR1 is SGHAT and CDR2 FQNNGV. This CDR3 comprises 11 residues. Trimming took 7 bases from V and 1 from J, leaving 4 bases between them. CDR3 sequence (DNA): TGTGCCAGCACCAGCCAAGAGACCCAGTACTTC. Residues: CASTSQETQYF.

This chain joins TRBV7-2 and TRBJ2-5; D may be TRBD1 (5 bases). V dropped 6 bases and J dropped 1 base, with 9 bases sitting between them. CDR3 length: 13 residues. In germline, CDR1 is SGHTA, CDR2 FQGNSA. The CDR3 bases are TGTGCCAGCAGAAGACAGACCCAAGAGACCCAGTACTTC. This codes for CASRRQTQETQYF.

The chain couples TRBV27 to TRBJ2-7, with a weak D call TRBD1 (6 bases). V was cut by 2 bases and J by 1 base, with 12 bases left in between. The CDR3 is 15 residues long. CDR1 and CDR2 (germline): MNHEY, SMNVEV (reference sequence). CDR3 sequence: CASSLGGQISYEQYF. DNA of the CDR3: TGTGCCAGCAGTTTAGGCGGACAGATTTCCTACGAGCAGTACTTC.

This clone occurred a few times. The V call is TRBV25-1, the J call TRBJ2-7; a possible D gene is TRBD1 (6 bases). V lost 3 bases and J 2 bases, leaving 14 bases between the germline ends. CDR3 size: 15 residues. Germline loops: CDR1 MGHDK, CDR2 SYGVNS. The CDR3 bases are TGTGCCAGCAGTGACGATAGGGACACCCCCTACGAGCAGTACTTC. Its protein product is CASSDDRDTPYEQYF.

This chain links TRBV18 with TRBJ1-2; D remains unclear. This CDR3 is built from 13 residues. CDR1 is KGHSH, CDR2 LQKENI, per germline. Trimming left V 1 base short and J 2 bases short, with 5 bases between. In DNA, the CDR3 is TGTGCCAGCTCACCACAGGAGAACTATGGCTACACCTTC. Encoded protein: CASSPQENYGYTF.

The CDR3 DNA is TGCAGCGTAAAAGCCGGGACAGCTTATAATGAAAAACTGTTTTTT. Its protein product is CSVKAGTAYNEKLFF. J is TRBJ1-4 and V is TRBV29-1; 7 positions agree with TRBD1. CDR1 and CDR2 from the germline V gene are SQVTM and ANQGSEA. Unmatched junction bases numbered 11, after V lost 6 bases and J lost 4 bases. The CDR3 extends over 15 amino acids.

The chain links TRBV19 to TRBJ2-5; 7 bases align to TRBD1. Germline CDR1 reads LNHDA; CDR2 reads SQIVND (reference sequence). J was trimmed by 1 base and V by 4 bases; bases with no gene match: 3. This CDR3 is 14 amino acids long. In nucleotides, the CDR3 is TGTGCCAGTAGTAAGAGGGGGCCCCAAGAGACCCAGTACTTC. It yields the protein CASSKRGPQETQYF.